This T cell receptor beta chain was observed in a study of cytomegalovirus exposure and HLA in healthy donors. Study-wide results and caveats: The authors later linked a missense DCLRE1C variant to TCR beta V- and J-gene trimming. Rare TCR sequences dominated, though some public TCRs recurred in many donors. Previously analyzed data showed that most TCR beta V segments were productive at a frequency of about 87% or about 30%.

J was trimmed by 2 bases and V by 3 bases; bases with no gene match: 6. The CDR3 covers 16 residues. Looked up from germline, CDR1 is SGDLS and CDR2 is YYNGEE. On this clone itself: Its antigen is unknown.

A multiplex PCR was run with 60 Vbeta primers and 13 Jbeta primers. Assay used: immunoSEQ multiplex PCR; TCRdb lists only in-frame clones, some missing. The data show around 150,000 clones, with approximately 71% seen just once and roughly 4.4% held by the top ten. The source is a woman in her late teens or twenties in good health and CMV-seropositive. The sample comprised PBMCs. The gene calls are TRBV9 and TRBJ2-5; 11 positions agree with TRBD2. The CDR3 loop reads CASSDRLAGTQETQYF. The CDR3 DNA reads as TGTGCCAGCAGCGACAGACTAGCGGGGACACAAGAGACCCAGTACTTC.